The 17 T cell receptor beta chains below were found in one sample sequenced in a study of identical twins. Each CDR3 protein gets one entry after TCRdb re-called the 5' RACE reads with MiXCR. Of roughly 720,000 distinct CDR3 sequences detected, 18% appear once; the ten largest clones hold under 15%. These data also formed part of another study, on T cells expressing NK-cell markers.

Input material: PBMCs. The receptor set was obtained from a woman aged 18-30 years in good health.

The chain has TRBV7-9 and TRBJ2-4, with D perhaps given as TRBD1 or TRBD2 (5 bases each). The CDR3 covers 16 residues. V gave up 5 bases and J gave up 11 bases, with 25 bases separating them. The germline CDR1 and CDR2 sequences are SEHNR and FQNEAQ (reference sequence). This chain's CDR3 is CASSGQGFSGTLLQYF. CDR3 bases: TGTGCCAGCAGCGGCCAGGGCTTTTCCGGGACCCTTCTTCAGTACTTC.

V usage is TRBV7-9 and J usage is TRBJ1-1; D is possibly TRBD1 (6 bases). Trimming pared 2 bases from V and 4 bases from J, leaving 11 bases between. CDR3 length: 14 residues. The germline V gene encodes CDR1 SEHNR and CDR2 FQNEAQ (reference sequence). CDR3 nucleotide sequence: TGTGCCAGCAGCTTAAGGGTACAGGGCACTGAAGCTTTCTTT. It translates to CASSLRVQGTEAFF.

This clonotype was recorded a few times. The chain links TRBV6-4 to TRBJ2-1; 13 bases match TRBD2. This CDR3 contains 15 residues. Germline loops: CDR1 MRHNA, CDR2 SNTAGT. The junction had 5 bases not matched to a gene; V was cut back by 4 bases and J by 8 bases. This chain's CDR3 is CASSVLAGGRYEQFF. CDR3 coding DNA: TGTGCCAGCAGTGTACTAGCGGGGGGGCGGTATGAGCAGTTCTTC.

This clonotype has just a few counts. The chain couples TRBV3-1 to TRBJ2-7; 8 bases are shared with TRBD1. V dropped 1 base and J dropped 6; count of bases not matched to a gene: 5. The CDR3 length is 14 residues. The germline gives CDR1 LGHDT, CDR2 YNNKEL (reference sequence). CDR3 DNA sequence: TGTGCCAGCAGCCAAGGGGGGACAGGCTCCGAGCAGTACTTC. Its translation is CASSQGGTGSEQYF.

The sample holds a few counts of this clonotype. The chain joins TRBV20-1 to TRBJ2-1, with 8 bases identical to TRBD2. The CDR3 is 15 residues long. Germline V lookup: CDR1 DFQATT, CDR2 SNEGSKA (reference sequence). The V segment lost 3 bases and the J segment 1 base; nucleotides outside the gene matches: 5. This CDR3 is CSASGGARSYNEQFF. CDR3 nucleotides: TGCAGTGCTAGCGGGGGGGCGAGGTCCTACAATGAGCAGTTCTTC.

V gene TRBV25-1 combines with J gene TRBJ1-1; D is unclear. Germline lookup yields CDR1 MGHDK and CDR2 SYGVNS. This CDR3 is built from 12 residues. V dropped 3 bases and J dropped 11 bases, with 13 bases sitting between them. The CDR3 sequence is CASSDSNRRAFF. For the CDR3, the DNA is TGTGCCAGCAGTGACTCAAACCGGAGGGCTTTCTTT.

This clonotype occurred a few times. This chain joins TRBV20-1 and TRBJ2-7; 7 nucleotides align to TRBD1. CDR3 length: 15 amino acids. V lost 1 base and J lost 1; bases outside the gene matches: 7. From germline, CDR1 is DFQATT and CDR2 SNEGSKA (reference sequence). The CDR3 DNA reads TGCAGTGCTAGAGGTCCGACAGGGCGGTCCTACGAGCAGTACTTC. This sequence encodes CSARGPTGRSYEQYF.

This clonotype was observed at least ten times. This chain links TRBV12-3 or TRBV12-4 with TRBJ1-1, with a weak D call TRBD1 (5 bases). The CDR3 runs to 13 residues. Trimming pared 2 bases from V and 5 bases from J, leaving 9 bases between. CDR3 sequence (DNA): TGTGCCAGCAGTTTATACCAGGGAACTGAAGCTTTCTTT. The encoded protein is CASSLYQGTEAFF.

This chain connects TRBV6-1 to TRBJ1-2, with a possible D match to TRBD1 (5 bases). Germline-derived CDR1 and CDR2 are MNHNS and SASEGT. With 10 bases removed from V and 4 bases from J, the gap between germline ends came to 19 bases. This CDR3 is built from 14 residues. CDR3 residues: CATRPGGASYGYTF. DNA for the CDR3: TGTGCCACCCGCCCCGGAGGGGCTTCCTATGGCTACACCTTC.

V and J are TRBV5-1 and TRBJ2-2, with 8 bases fitting TRBD2. The germline V gene has CDR1 SGHRS and CDR2 YFSETQ. The CDR3 sequence is 16 residues long. The V gene end was trimmed by 4 bases and the J gene end by 4 bases; junction bases not matched to a gene: 9. The CDR3 coding sequence is TGCGCCAGCAGCGCGTCGGGAGGGAGAGTCACCGGGGAGCTGTTTTTT. Translating gives CASSASGGRVTGELFF. Full variable domain (remainder filled in from reference TRBV5-1 and TRBJ2-2): KAGVTQTPRYLIKTRGQQVTLSCSPISGHRSVSWYQQTPGQGLQFLFEYFSETQRNKGNFPGRFSGRQFSNSRSEMNVSTLELGDSALYLCASSASGGRVTGELFFGEGSRLTVL.

Ten or more counts support this clonotype. The chain links TRBV7-2 to TRBJ2-1, with unresolved D. Germline V CDR1 and CDR2: SGHTA, FQGNSA. Trimming took 6 bases from V and 0 from J, leaving 6 bases between them. The CDR3 is 13 residues long. CDR3 residues: CASRLDSYNEQFF. The DNA for the CDR3 is TGTGCCAGCAGGTTGGACTCCTACAATGAGCAGTTCTTC.

This chain uses TRBV7-2 with TRBJ1-5, with D perhaps TRBD1 (5 bases). Germline CDR1 reads SGHTA; CDR2 reads FQGNSA. CDR3 length: 13 residues. V lost 3 bases and J 6 bases, leaving 9 bases between the germline ends. The CDR3 sequence is CASSFAGGQPQHF. The CDR3 nucleotides read TGTGCCAGCAGCTTTGCGGGGGGTCAGCCCCAGCATTTT.

This clonotype was picked up a small number of times. The CDR3 DNA sequence: TGCGCCAGCAGCATTAGCGGGATGGGCTACGAGCAGTACTTC. It yields the protein CASSISGMGYEQYF. This chain uses TRBV5-1 with TRBJ2-7; 8 nucleotides match TRBD2. V gave up 4 bases and J gave up 3 bases; unmatched junction bases: 6. This CDR3 is built from 14 residues. CDR1 and CDR2 (germline): SGHRS, YFSETQ.

This clonotype has only one observation. The J gene is TRBJ1-5, the V gene TRBV20-1; D is possibly TRBD1 (5 bases). Per germline, CDR1 DFQATT and CDR2 SNEGSKA (reference sequence). The CDR3 has 14 amino acids. The V end lost 5 bases, the J end lost 1 base, and 12 bases lay between the germline ends. The CDR3 nucleotides read TGCAGTGCTTCCAGGGTGTCGAGCAATCAGCCCCAGCATTTT. It translates to CSASRVSSNQPQHF.

This clonotype was seen many times. The chain combines TRBV3-1 with TRBJ2-3; 11 positions agree with TRBD2. Unmatched junction bases numbered 5, after V lost 4 bases and J lost 2 bases. Germline-derived CDR1 and CDR2 are LGHDT and YNNKEL (reference sequence). The CDR3 has 16 amino acids. The chain's CDR3 is CASSRRLAGFTDTQYF. The CDR3 bases are TGTGCCAGCAGCCGTCGACTAGCGGGGTTCACAGATACGCAGTATTTT.

This clonotype has more than one count but fewer than ten. The V and J genes are TRBV27 and TRBJ2-7; possible D gene TRBD1, 5 bases. The CDR3 is made up of 9 amino acids. Germline V gives CDR1 MNHEY, CDR2 SMNVEV (reference sequence). V gave up 8 bases and J gave up 12 bases, with 11 bases separating them. DNA of the CDR3: TGTGCCAGCCGGGCAGGGCCGTACTTC. This encodes CASRAGPYF.

V and J are TRBV12-3 or TRBV12-4 and TRBJ1-2; no definite D call. This CDR3 comprises 14 residues. The V end lost 2 bases, the J end lost 4 bases, and 11 bases lay between the germline ends. CDR3 nucleotides: TGTGCCAGCAGTTTAAGCAGACTCCGCTATGGCTACACCTTC. It encodes CASSLSRLRYGYTF.